A single sample gave rise to the 24 T cell receptor beta chains below, sequenced in a study of blood T cells in healthy people across ages. Together with a sample-barcoded 5' primer, a J-beta primer mix was included in a second PCR lasting roughly 6 to 12 cycles. TCRdb redid the calling of the 5' RACE reads with MiXCR, one entry per CDR3 protein. Of around 580,000 distinct CDR3 sequences in the sample, less than 60% were seen once. Sequencing input: blood. The receptors derive from a man older than 75 in good health.

This clonotype has a handful of counts. The chain has TRBV10-3 and TRBJ2-1, with 8 bases matching TRBD2. The germline V gene encodes CDR1 ENHRY and CDR2 SYGVKD. The CDR3 has 14 residues. Germline trimming cut 6 bases from V and 5 bases from J; bases unmatched to any gene: 6. Here the CDR3 DNA reads TGTGCCATCAGAGAAGCGGGGGATAACAATGAGCAGTTCTTC. It codes for CAIREAGDNNEQFF.

A word on this clonotype: At one of its ends the junction is not consistent with the germline gene, which may arise from a read error. The rearrangement joins TRBV5-1 to TRBJ2-2; 7 bases match TRBD1. This CDR3 is built from 14 residues. CDR1 and CDR2 from the germline V gene are SGHRS and YFSETQ. The CDR3 DNA reads TGCGCCAGCAGCTCCACAGGGGCCACCGGGGAGCCGTTTTTT. Translation: CASSSTGATGEPFF.

This clonotype was found a few times. V and J are TRBV30 and TRBJ2-7; 9 bases match TRBD1. CDR1 and CDR2 from the germline V gene are GTSNPN and SVGIG (reference sequence). V lost 1 base to trimming and J lost 3 bases; unmatched junction nucleotides: 4. CDR3 size: 14 residues. The CDR3 bases are TGTGCCTGGAGTGGCTGGACAGGGGTCTACGAGCAGTACTTC. Protein product: CAWSGWTGVYEQYF.

This chain links TRBV27 with TRBJ2-1, with 7 bases matching TRBD2. Germline trimming cut 6 bases from V and 3 bases from J; bases unmatched to any gene: 8. The CDR3 covers 15 residues. From germline, CDR1 is MNHEY and CDR2 SMNVEV (reference sequence). The CDR3 DNA is TGTGCCAGCAGACCCGGGACTACGCTCTACAATGAGCAGTTCTTC. It is translated as CASRPGTTLYNEQFF.

The chain carries TRBV20-1 and TRBJ2-7; perhaps TRBD2 as D (7 bases). The CDR3 is 14 residues long. Germline CDR1 DFQATT, CDR2 SNEGSKA (reference sequence). Trimming took off 3 bases at V and 2 bases at J, with 14 bases between the two ends. This chain's CDR3 is CSASLRGLTYEQYF. The CDR3 nucleotides read TGCAGTGCTAGTCTGCGGGGGCTCACCTACGAGCAGTACTTC.

Comments on this clonotype: Mismatch with germline at one junction end may stem from a read error. The rearrangement joins TRBV5-1 to TRBJ2-6; D may match TRBD1 or TRBD2 (5 bases each). CDR1 is SGHRS and CDR2 is YFSETQ in the germline V gene. CDR3 length equals 15 residues. CDR3 residues: CASSLSDSGADVLTF. CDR3 DNA sequence: TGCGCCAGCAGCTTGTCGGACTCTGGGGCCGACGTCCTGACTTTC.

Comments on this clonotype: This may arise from a read error, as a much more abundant clone is one base away. The chain joins TRBV6-6 to TRBJ2-7, with D perhaps matching TRBD2 (7 bases). This CDR3 is built from 16 residues. CDR1 and CDR2 from the germline V gene are MNHNY and SVGAGI (reference sequence). Here the CDR3 DNA reads TGTGCCAGCAGTTGGCCAGGGGCGGGAGCTGGGAACGAGCGGTACTTC. It codes for CASSWPGAGAGNERYF.

This clonotype was recorded a few times. The chain uses TRBV6-6 and TRBJ1-1; D is perhaps TRBD1 (5 bases). The CDR3 extends over 15 amino acids. The V end lost 2 bases, the J end lost 0 bases, and 10 bases lay between the germline ends. The germline CDR1 and CDR2 sequences are MNHNY and SVGAGI (reference sequence). Here the CDR3 reads CASSYRGELNTEAFF. The DNA of the CDR3 is TGTGCCAGCAGTTACAGGGGCGAGTTGAACACTGAAGCTTTCTTT.

The chain uses TRBV7-9 and TRBJ2-1; possibly TRBD1 for D (5 bases). The CDR3 is 15 residues long. V was clipped by 2 bases and J by 9 bases, with 17 bases between them. The germline V gene has CDR1 SEHNR and CDR2 FQNEAQ (reference sequence). The CDR3: CASSLQSGRMGEQFF. As DNA, the CDR3 is TGTGCCAGCAGCTTACAGTCAGGGCGTATGGGTGAGCAGTTCTTC. The variable domain in full, completed from reference TRBV7-9 and TRBJ2-1, reads DTGVSQNPRHKITKRGQNVTFRCDPISEHNRLYWYRQTLGQGPEFLTYFQNEAQLEKSRLLSDRFSAERPKGSFSTLEIQRTEQGDSAMYLCASSLQSGRMGEQFFGPGTRLTVL.

This clonotype was observed a single time. Relative to the germline gene, one junction end is altered; a read error may explain this. The chain employs TRBV29-1 and TRBJ2-2; 7 nucleotides agree with TRBD1. The CDR3 runs 13 residues. Germline CDR1 reads SQVTM; CDR2 reads ANQGSEA. CDR3 loop: CSVGYRGTGELFF. The CDR3, as DNA: TGCAGTGTTGGATACAGGGGAACCGGGGAGCTGTTTTTT.

The genes are TRBV27 and TRBJ2-5; 8 nucleotides align to TRBD1. The trim removed 5 bases at V and 2 bases at J, leaving 7 bases unmatched. The CDR3 runs 15 residues. The V gene's germline CDR1 is MNHEY and CDR2 SMNVEV (reference sequence). CDR3 coding DNA: TGTGCCAGCAGTCCCAGGACAGGGAGTCAAGAGACCCAGTACTTC. Protein: CASSPRTGSQETQYF.

J is TRBJ2-1 and V is TRBV29-1, with TRBD1 as a possible D gene (6 bases). Trimming removed 5 bases at V and 7 bases at J, with 9 bases between. There are 11 residues in the CDR3. Germline V gives CDR1 SQVTM, CDR2 ANQGSEA. Here the CDR3 DNA reads TGCAGCGTTCACAGGGAGAATGAGCAGTTCTTC. Translated, it gives CSVHRENEQFF.

This clonotype was seen a handful of times. The V and J genes are TRBV7-2 and TRBJ2-5, with TRBD2 as a possible D gene (7 bases). Trimming left V 3 bases short and J 0 bases short, with 11 bases between. CDR1 is SGHTA and CDR2 is FQGNSA in the germline V gene. This CDR3 has 15 amino acids. The CDR3 reads CASSFAGAYQETQYF. CDR3 in DNA: TGTGCCAGCAGCTTTGCGGGGGCGTACCAAGAGACCCAGTACTTC.

The chain has TRBV6-5 and TRBJ2-1, with TRBD1 matching over 8 bases. The CDR3 has 14 residues. The germline V gene has CDR1 MNHEY and CDR2 SVGAGI. V lost 5 bases to trimming and J lost 4 bases; unmatched junction nucleotides: 4. CDR3 nucleotides: TGTGCCAGCAGTGCCGACAGGGGTTACAATGAGCAGTTCTTC. Residues: CASSADRGYNEQFF.

This clonotype was found many times. This chain links TRBV6-5 with TRBJ2-1; D is unresolved. Germline values: CDR1 MNHEY, CDR2 SVGAGI. The CDR3 sequence is 13 residues long. Trimming cost V 6 bases and J 4 bases, with 10 bases left between them. The CDR3 protein is CASSTSGYNEQFF. The DNA of the CDR3 is TGTGCCAGCAGCACATCAGGATACAATGAGCAGTTCTTC.

A word on this clonotype: A much more abundant neighbour one base away suggests this may be a read error. The rearrangement joins TRBV7-9 to TRBJ1-2, with 11 bases lining up with TRBD1. The CDR3 length is 16 residues. Germline V lookup: CDR1 SEHNR, CDR2 FQNEAQ (reference sequence). V lost 5 bases to trimming and J lost 7 bases; unmatched junction nucleotides: 12. The CDR3 here is CASSQGTGGIRRGYTF. DNA of the CDR3: TGTGCCAGCAGCCAAGGGACAGGGGGAATAAGGCGTGGCTACACCTTC.

This rearrangement joins TRBV11-3 to TRBJ2-1; 8 bases align to TRBD2. After removal of 3 bases from V and 6 bases from J, the junction contained 1 base not matched to a gene. This CDR3 region has 13 residues. Germline V CDR1 and CDR2: SGHNT, YENEEA. The CDR3 DNA reads TGTGCCAGCAGCTTTAGCGGGATCAATGAGCAGTTCTTC. Translating gives CASSFSGINEQFF.

The chain has TRBV27 and TRBJ1-2, with TRBD1 as a possible D gene (5 bases). The germline V gene has CDR1 MNHEY and CDR2 SMNVEV (reference sequence). Trimming shortened V by 5 bases and J by 4 bases, and 11 bases separated the two germline ends. This CDR3 is 13 amino acids long. The CDR3 loop reads CASSIDRRYGYTF. The CDR3 region has the DNA TGTGCCAGCAGTATAGACAGACGCTATGGCTACACCTTC.

The sample holds a few counts of this clonotype. This chain links TRBV28 with TRBJ2-3; the D gene could be TRBD1 or TRBD2 (6 bases each). Germline V gives CDR1 MDHEN, CDR2 SYDVKM. This CDR3 spans 17 amino acids. Between the trimmed V and J ends, which lost 2 bases and 2 bases, there was a span of 17 bases. The CDR3 coding sequence is TGTGCCAGCAGTTTAGGTCGGGGAGGACAGATCACAGATACGCAGTATTTT. Encoded protein: CASSLGRGGQITDTQYF.

This chain joins TRBV20-1 and TRBJ1-1; D gene unclear. This CDR3 is 12 amino acids long. Trimming shortened V by 6 bases and J by 3 bases, and 11 bases separated the two germline ends. Germline CDR1 DFQATT, CDR2 SNEGSKA (reference sequence). CDR3 DNA sequence: TGCAGTGCCGCCGGCCCGGACACTGAAGCTTTCTTT. Its translation: CSAAGPDTEAFF.

The chain uses TRBV6-2 or TRBV6-3 and TRBJ2-5; no definite D call. V lost 4 bases and J lost 11, with 23 bases in between. CDR1 is MNHEY, CDR2 SVGEGT, per germline. This CDR3 comprises 15 residues. This CDR3 reads CASSSSGYPTLEQYF. As DNA, the CDR3 is TGTGCCAGCAGTTCCTCGGGCTACCCCACCCTTGAGCAGTACTTC.

J is TRBJ1-1 and V is TRBV20-1; possibly TRBD1 for D (5 bases). The germline V gene has CDR1 DFQATT and CDR2 SNEGSKA (reference sequence). V gave up 3 bases and J gave up 1 base, with 6 bases separating them. This CDR3 is 12 amino acids long. CDR3 protein: CSASGGNTEAFF. In nucleotides, the CDR3 is TGCAGTGCTAGTGGGGGGAACACTGAAGCTTTCTTT.

This clonotype was recorded a few times. This chain joins TRBV21-1 and TRBJ2-7; the table's D call, TRBD1, has no DNA check behind it. TRBV21-1 is noted as a pseudogene. This CDR3 has 11 residues. The CDR3 reads CASITGGEQYF. CDR3 sequence (DNA): TGTGCCAGCATTACAGGGGGCGAGCAGTACTTC.

This clonotype showed up many times. The chain employs TRBV7-2 and TRBJ2-5; the match to TRBD2 covers 7 bases. The CDR3 covers 14 residues. Germline assignment: CDR1 SGHTA and CDR2 FQGNSA. The junction had 3 bases not matched to a gene; V was cut back by 3 bases and J by 2 bases. CDR3 sequence: CASSFQAGQETQYF. The DNA for the CDR3 is TGTGCCAGCAGCTTCCAAGCGGGGCAAGAGACCCAGTACTTC.